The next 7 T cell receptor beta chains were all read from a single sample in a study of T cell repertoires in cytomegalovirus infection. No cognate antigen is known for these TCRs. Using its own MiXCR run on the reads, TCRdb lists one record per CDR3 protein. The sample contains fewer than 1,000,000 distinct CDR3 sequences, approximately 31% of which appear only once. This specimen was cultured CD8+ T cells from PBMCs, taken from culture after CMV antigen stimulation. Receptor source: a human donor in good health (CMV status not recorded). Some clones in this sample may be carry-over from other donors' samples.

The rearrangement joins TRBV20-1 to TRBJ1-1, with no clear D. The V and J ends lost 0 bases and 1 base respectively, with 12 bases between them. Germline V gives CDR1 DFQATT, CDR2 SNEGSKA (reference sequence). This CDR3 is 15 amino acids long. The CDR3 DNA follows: TGCAGTGCTAGAGATTTAGGGAGGACGAACACTGAAGCTTTCTTT. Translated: CSARDLGRTNTEAFF.

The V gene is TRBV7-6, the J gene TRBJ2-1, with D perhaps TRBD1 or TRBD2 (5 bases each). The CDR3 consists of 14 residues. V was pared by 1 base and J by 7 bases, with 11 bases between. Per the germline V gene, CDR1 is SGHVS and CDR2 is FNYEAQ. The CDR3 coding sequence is TGTGCCAGCAGCTTAGAATCGGGGCTTAATGAGCAGTTCTTC. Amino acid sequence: CASSLESGLNEQFF.

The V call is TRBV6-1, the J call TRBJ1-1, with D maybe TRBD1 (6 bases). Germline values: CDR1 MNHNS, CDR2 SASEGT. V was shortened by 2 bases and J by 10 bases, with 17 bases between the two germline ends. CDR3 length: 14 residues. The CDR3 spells CASSEYRQGFGAFF. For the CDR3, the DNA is TGTGCCAGCAGTGAATACCGTCAGGGGTTCGGAGCTTTCTTT.

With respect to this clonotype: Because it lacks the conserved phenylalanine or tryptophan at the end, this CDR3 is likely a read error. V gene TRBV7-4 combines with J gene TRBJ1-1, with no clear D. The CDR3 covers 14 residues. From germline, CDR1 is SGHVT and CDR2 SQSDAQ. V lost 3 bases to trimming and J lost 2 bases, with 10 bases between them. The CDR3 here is CASSFGRANTEAFV. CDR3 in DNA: TGTGCCAGCAGCTTTGGCAGAGCCAACACTGAAGCTTTCGTT.

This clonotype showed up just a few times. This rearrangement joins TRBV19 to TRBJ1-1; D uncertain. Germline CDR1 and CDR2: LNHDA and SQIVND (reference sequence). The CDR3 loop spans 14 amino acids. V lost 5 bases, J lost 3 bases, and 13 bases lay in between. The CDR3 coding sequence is TGTGCCAGTAGTCCCTGGCGGGCTGACACTGAAGCTTTCTTT. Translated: CASSPWRADTEAFF.

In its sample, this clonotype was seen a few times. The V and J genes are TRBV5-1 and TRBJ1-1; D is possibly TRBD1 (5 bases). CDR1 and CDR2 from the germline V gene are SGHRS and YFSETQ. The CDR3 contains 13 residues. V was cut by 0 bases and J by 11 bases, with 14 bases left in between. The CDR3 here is CASSLERWDLAFF. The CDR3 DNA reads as TGCGCCAGCAGCTTGGAACGCTGGGACCTCGCTTTCTTT.

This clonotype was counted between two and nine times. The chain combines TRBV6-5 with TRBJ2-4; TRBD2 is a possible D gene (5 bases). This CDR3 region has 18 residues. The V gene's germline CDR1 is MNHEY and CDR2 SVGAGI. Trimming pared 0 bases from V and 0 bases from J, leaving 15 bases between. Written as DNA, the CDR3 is TGTGCCAGCAGTTACTCAGGGAGCTCTTCGCTAGCCAAAAACATTCAGTACTTC. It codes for CASSYSGSSSLAKNIQYF.